The 27 T cell receptor beta chains below all came from one sample that was sequenced in a study of T cell clones after liver transplantation. Clones were read by immunoSEQ multiplex PCR, and TCRdb kept only the in-frame ones, dropping some. This sample carries 72,000 or so clones, 83% of them seen once, and the ten largest clones take 2.8%. Sample: CD4+ T cells from blood, taken at the 22-month timepoint. The receptors come from a human patient who received a liver transplant. The T cells may come from the graft donor.

V usage is TRBV6-5 and J usage is TRBJ1-1; no reliable D call. V gave up 5 bases and J gave up 3 bases, with 13 bases separating them. CDR1 and CDR2 from the germline V gene are MNHEY and SVGAGI. This CDR3 contains 14 residues. The CDR3 DNA follows: TGTGCCAGCAGTAGGACTGGGGTGGACACTGAAGCTTTCTTT. It is translated as CASSRTGVDTEAFF.

The rearrangement links TRBV11-2 to TRBJ2-7; tentatively, D is TRBD1 or TRBD2 (6 bases each). From germline, CDR1 is SGHAT and CDR2 FQNNGV. The CDR3 length is 13 residues. Trimming left V 4 bases short and J 6 bases short, with 13 bases between. CDR3 sequence: CASSSREGGEQYF. The CDR3 DNA sequence: TGTGCCAGCAGCTCTAGAGAGGGGGGCGAGCAGTACTTC.

The J gene is TRBJ2-1, the V gene TRBV5-1; 9 nucleotides line up with TRBD1. Germline CDR1 and CDR2: SGHRS and YFSETQ. V trimming: 3 bases; J trimming: 3 bases; junction bases outside the gene matches: 1. This CDR3 contains 14 residues. CDR3 DNA: TGCGCCAGCAGCTGGACAGGGGACTACAATGAGCAGTTCTTC. Translation: CASSWTGDYNEQFF.

This chain links TRBV27 with TRBJ1-2; D unresolved. Germline V CDR1 and CDR2: MNHEY, SMNVEV (reference sequence). CDR3 length: 12 amino acids. V was clipped by 6 bases and J by 4 bases, with 9 bases between them. CDR3 DNA: TGTGCCAGCAGGGGGTCCGGCTATGGCTACACCTTC. Encoded protein: CASRGSGYGYTF.

This chain uses TRBV30 with TRBJ1-5, with D hard to call. V shed 3 bases and J shed 2 bases, with 8 bases lying between them. Germline assignment: CDR1 GTSNPN and CDR2 SVGIG (reference sequence). CDR3 size: 13 residues. CDR3 region: CAWREGGNQPQHF. CDR3 nucleotides: TGTGCCTGGAGGGAGGGAGGCAATCAGCCCCAGCATTTT.

The chain has TRBV7-3 and TRBJ2-5; 7 bases match TRBD2. The CDR3 totals 13 residues. J was trimmed by 5 bases and V by 5 bases; bases with no gene match: 5. CDR1 is SGHTA and CDR2 is FQGTGA in the germline V gene. In DNA, the CDR3 is TGTGCCAGCAGCCCCGGGCGGGGGGAGACCCAGTACTTC. Its protein product is CASSPGRGETQYF.

This chain joins TRBV11-1 and TRBJ2-7, with D perhaps assigned TRBD1 or TRBD2 (5 bases each). This CDR3 spans 13 amino acids. CDR1 is SGHAT, CDR2 FQDESV, per germline (reference sequence). V was cut by 8 bases and J by 0 bases, with 11 bases left in between. CDR3 bases: TGTGCCAGCCGCCGGGACGGCTCCTACGAGCAGTACTTC. Protein sequence: CASRRDGSYEQYF.

By frequency in the sample, this clone is medium-sized. V gene TRBV5-1 combines with J gene TRBJ2-3, with TRBD1 matching 7 bases. Per the germline V gene, CDR1 is SGHRS and CDR2 is YFSETQ. Trimming at V came to 4 bases and at J to 6 bases, leaving 8 bases not matched to a gene. The CDR3 consists of 14 residues. CDR3 nucleotide sequence: TGCGCCAGCAGCGGTGTACAGGGGCGCGATACGCAGTATTTT. Translation: CASSGVQGRDTQYF.

The V gene is TRBV19, the J gene TRBJ2-2; 8 bases match TRBD1. This CDR3 comprises 16 residues. The trim removed 5 bases at V and 8 bases at J, leaving 13 bases unmatched. In germline, CDR1 is LNHDA, CDR2 SQIVND (reference sequence). The CDR3 coding sequence is TGTGCCAGTAGTCCCGGGGGAGACAGGGGACCTGGGGAGCTGTTTTTT. It yields the protein CASSPGGDRGPGELFF.

The chain joins TRBV6-1 to TRBJ1-6; D remains ambiguous. This CDR3 is 15 amino acids long. Germline CDR1 and CDR2: MNHNS and SASEGT. Trimming removed 3 bases from V and 1 base from J, with 7 bases in between. The CDR3 bases are TGTGCCAGCAGTGACGGATTTTCCTATAATTCACCCCTCCACTTT. Translated: CASSDGFSYNSPLHF.

The rearrangement joins TRBV29-1 to TRBJ1-2; D gene unclear. The CDR3 length is 10 residues. Germline V lookup: CDR1 SQVTM, CDR2 ANQGSEA. The V end was cut by 5 bases, the J end by 5 bases, with 6 bases between. The CDR3 nucleotides read TGCAGCGTTTACTCTTATGGCTACACCTTC. Translating it yields CSVYSYGYTF.

The chain is built from TRBV6-1 and TRBJ1-4, with a possible D match to TRBD1 (6 bases). The germline CDR1 and CDR2 sequences are MNHNS and SASEGT. The CDR3 spans 14 residues. V was shortened by 8 bases and J by 5 bases, with 15 bases between the two germline ends. DNA of the CDR3: TGTGCCAGCTCCCCGGGGACAAGAAATGAAAAACTGTTTTTT. It yields the protein CASSPGTRNEKLFF.

This clone has just one count. The chain uses TRBV29-1 and TRBJ2-5; TRBD2 is a possible D gene (8 bases). With 7 bases removed from V and 5 bases from J, the gap between germline ends came to 17 bases. The CDR3 covers 13 residues. The germline V gene encodes CDR1 SQVTM and CDR2 ANQGSEA. The CDR3 sequence: CSGGGQGGETQYF. In DNA form, the CDR3 reads TGCAGCGGCGGGGGGCAGGGGGGGGAGACCCAGTACTTC. The variable domain in full, completed from reference TRBV29-1 and TRBJ2-5, reads SAVISQKPSRDICQRGTSLTIQCQVDSQVTMMFWYRQQPGQSLTLIATANQGSEATYESGFVIDKFPISRPNLTFSTLTVSNMSPEDSSIYLCSGGGQGGETQYFGPGTRLLVL.

This clone was recorded once. The rearrangement joins TRBV30 to TRBJ2-3, with D possibly called TRBD1 or TRBD2 (5 bases each). Trimming removed 0 bases at V and 6 bases at J, with 16 bases between. Germline V gives CDR1 GTSNPN, CDR2 SVGIG (reference sequence). There are 15 residues in the CDR3. This CDR3 reads CAWSVGERGRDTQYF. The CDR3, as DNA: TGTGCCTGGAGTGTAGGGGAACGGGGACGGGATACGCAGTATTTT. Full variable domain (rest looked up from reference TRBV30 and TRBJ2-3): SQTIHQWPATLVQPVGSPLSLECTVEGTSNPNLYWYRQAAGRGLQLLFYSVGIGQISSEVPQNLSASRPQDRQFILSSKKLLLSDSGFYLCAWSVGERGRDTQYFGPGTRLTVL.

The CDR3 DNA reads as TGTGCCAGCAGCCAACAACTACTTCAGGGGACCCAGTACTTC. Its protein product is CASSQQLLQGTQYF. The chain recombines TRBV14 with TRBJ2-5, with D possibly TRBD1 on 5 matching bases. V lost 2 bases, J lost 7 bases, and 14 bases lay in between. In germline, CDR1 is SGHDN, CDR2 FVKESK. CDR3 length: 14 residues. The complete variable domain, with remaining parts taken from reference TRBV14 and TRBJ2-5, reads EAGVTQFPSHSVIEKGQTVTLRCDPISGHDNLYWYRRVMGKEIKFLLHFVKESKQDESGMPNNRFLAERTGGTYSTLKVQPAELEDSGVYFCASSQQLLQGTQYFGPGTRLLVL.

The chain joins TRBV7-2 to TRBJ2-7, with 7 bases identical to TRBD2. The ends lost 4 bases at V and 1 base at J; junction bases unmatched: 7. Germline CDR1 reads SGHTA; CDR2 reads FQGNSA. The CDR3 length is 15 residues. DNA for the CDR3: TGTGCCAGCAGCTCCGCCTCGGGGGGATCCTACGAGCAGTACTTC. Amino acid sequence: CASSSASGGSYEQYF.

The chain employs TRBV5-4 and TRBJ1-5; D gene uncertain. Germline values: CDR1 SGHNT, CDR2 YYREEE (reference sequence). V shed 0 bases and J shed 5 bases, with 6 bases lying between them. This CDR3 is built from 13 residues. CDR3 in DNA: TGTGCCAGCAGCTTGGGGCAGGATCAGCCCCAGCATTTT. This encodes CASSLGQDQPQHF.

The rearrangement joins TRBV5-1 to TRBJ1-1, with D possibly TRBD1 on 6 matching bases. The CDR3 runs 16 residues. Per the germline V gene, CDR1 is SGHRS and CDR2 is YFSETQ. V gave up 0 bases and J gave up 1 base, with 13 bases separating them. The DNA of the CDR3 is TGCGCCAGCAGCTTGGATCAGGGGACGGCGAACACTGAAGCTTTCTTT. Its translation is CASSLDQGTANTEAFF. Together with reference TRBV5-1 and TRBJ1-1, the CDR3 gives the full variable domain: KAGVTQTPRYLIKTRGQQVTLSCSPISGHRSVSWYQQTPGQGLQFLFEYFSETQRNKGNFPGRFSGRQFSNSRSEMNVSTLELGDSALYLCASSLDQGTANTEAFFGQGTRLTVV.

The rearrangement joins TRBV5-1 to TRBJ1-5, with TRBD1 as a possible D gene (5 bases). With 0 bases removed from V and 4 bases from J, the gap between germline ends came to 11 bases. The CDR3 runs 15 residues. Germline V lookup: CDR1 SGHRS, CDR2 YFSETQ. The chain's CDR3 is CASSLEGGANQPQHF. DNA of the CDR3: TGCGCCAGCAGCTTGGAAGGAGGGGCTAATCAGCCCCAGCATTTT.

This chain connects TRBV18 to TRBJ2-3; no reliable D call. Germline V gene data show CDR1 as KGHSH and CDR2 as LQKENI. The CDR3 is 14 amino acids. V gave up 3 bases and J gave up 4 bases, with 11 bases separating them. CDR3 in amino acids: CASSPGSRPDTQYF. CDR3 nucleotides: TGTGCCAGCTCACCCGGCAGTAGACCAGATACGCAGTATTTT.

The J gene is TRBJ1-2, the V gene TRBV6-6; no clear D. V was clipped by 6 bases and J by 5 bases, with 10 bases between them. This CDR3 is built from 12 residues. Germline V gives CDR1 MNHNY, CDR2 SVGAGI (reference sequence). This chain's CDR3 is CASSRDTYGYTF. The CDR3 region has the DNA TGTGCCAGCAGCCGCGATACTTATGGCTACACCTTC.

This chain uses TRBV7-2 with TRBJ2-7, with 8 nucleotides matching TRBD2. The V gene's germline CDR1 is SGHTA and CDR2 FQGNSA. The V gene end was trimmed by 1 base and the J gene end by 7 bases; junction bases not matched to a gene: 6. The CDR3 has 14 residues. The CDR3 DNA reads TGTGCCAGCAGCTTAGTAGCGGGGCCCGCGGAGCAGTACTTC. It specifies CASSLVAGPAEQYF.

CDR3 in DNA: TGTGCCAGCAGCAACGGGCAGCCCCAGCATTTT. This sequence encodes CASSNGQPQHF. This chain connects TRBV2 to TRBJ1-5; D remains ambiguous. CDR3 size: 11 residues. Germline-derived CDR1 and CDR2 are SNHLY and FYNNEI. V was clipped by 6 bases and J by 7 bases, with 7 bases between them. Filled out from reference TRBV2 and TRBJ1-5, the complete variable domain reads EPEVTQTPSHQVTQMGQEVILRCVPISNHLYFYWYRQILGQKVEFLVSFYNNEISEKSEIFDDQFSVERPDGSNFTLKIRSTKLEDSAMYFCASSNGQPQHFGDGTRLSIL.

The J gene is TRBJ1-4, the V gene TRBV5-1; perhaps TRBD1 as D (6 bases). The CDR3 extends over 14 amino acids. Germline V lookup: CDR1 SGHRS, CDR2 YFSETQ. V lost 4 bases and J lost 6, with 13 bases in between. The CDR3 nucleotides read TGCGCCAGCAGCGTACAGGGTGAATATGAAAAACTGTTTTTT. This gives the protein CASSVQGEYEKLFF.

The V gene is TRBV4-1, the J gene TRBJ2-2; 9 bases line up with TRBD1. J gave up 0 bases and V 2 bases, and 13 bases lay outside the gene matches. Germline V gives CDR1 MGHRA, CDR2 YSYEKL. The CDR3 runs to 20 residues. The chain's CDR3 is CASSQRLSQGAETNTGELFF. Here the CDR3 DNA reads TGCGCCAGCAGCCAACGGCTGTCACAGGGGGCAGAAACGAACACCGGGGAGCTGTTTTTT.

This chain connects TRBV5-8 to TRBJ1-1; no reliable D call. The germline gives CDR1 SGHTS, CDR2 YDEGEE. CDR3 length equals 12 residues. Deletions cut 1 base from V and 5 bases from J, with 6 bases between. CDR3 sequence: CASSLMRTEAFF. CDR3 DNA sequence: TGTGCCAGCAGCTTGATGAGGACTGAAGCTTTCTTT.

J is TRBJ1-2 and V is TRBV6-5; 10 positions agree with TRBD1. With 2 bases clipped from V and 2 bases from J, the junction kept 2 bases outside the gene matches. The germline gives CDR1 MNHEY, CDR2 SVGAGI. This CDR3 has 15 amino acids. CDR3 DNA sequence: TGTGCCAGCAGTTACAGGACAGGGGGAAACTATGGCTACACCTTC. Amino acid sequence: CASSYRTGGNYGYTF.